These 7 T cell receptor beta chains share one sample of origin, sequenced in a study of cytomegalovirus exposure and HLA in healthy donors. Assay: immunoSEQ multiplex PCR; the TCRdb copy retains only in-frame clones and omits some. The table lists about 160,000 clones, around 90% of them singletons. The sample was PBMCs. The receptors were gathered from a woman aged 18-29 years in good health and CMV-seropositive.

This CDR3 is CASSSARLAGGETQYF. The CDR3 coding sequence is TGTGCCAGCAGTTCCGCCCGACTAGCGGGAGGGGAGACCCAGTACTTC. The chain couples TRBV25-1 to TRBJ2-5; TRBD2 agrees at 14 bases. Germline CDR1 and CDR2: MGHDK and SYGVNS. V shed 5 bases and J 5 bases; nucleotides not matched to a gene: 7. This CDR3 spans 16 amino acids.

This chain connects TRBV11-1 to TRBJ2-2, with 10 bases aligning to TRBD2. With V trimmed by 3 bases and J by 5 bases, 3 bases remained unmatched. Per germline, CDR1 SGHAT and CDR2 FQDESV (reference sequence). This CDR3 contains 15 residues. CDR3 protein: CASSLTSGWTGELFF. CDR3 sequence (DNA): TGTGCCAGCAGCTTGACTAGCGGGTGGACCGGGGAGCTGTTTTTT.

The chain has TRBV4-1 and TRBJ2-3, with TRBD2 as a possible D gene (5 bases). Trimming pared 2 bases from V and 6 bases from J, leaving 9 bases between. Germline CDR1 and CDR2: MGHRA and YSYEKL. The CDR3 length is 13 residues. CDR3 protein: CASSQTGGDTQYF. Written as DNA, the CDR3 is TGCGCCAGCAGCCAAACCGGCGGGGATACGCAGTATTTT.

The chain uses TRBV5-1 and TRBJ1-1, with a tentative D call TRBD1 (5 bases). This CDR3 has 18 amino acids. The germline CDR1 and CDR2 sequences are SGHRS and YFSETQ. V lost 6 bases and J 1 base, leaving 25 bases between the germline ends. This chain's CDR3 is CASNFAPLPGAANTEAFF. In nucleotides, the CDR3 is TGCGCCAGCAACTTCGCTCCACTCCCTGGGGCCGCGAACACTGAAGCTTTCTTT.

The chain carries TRBV5-1 and TRBJ1-1; 10 nucleotides agree with TRBD1. Losses at the gene ends were 2 bases for V and 7 bases for J; bases not matched to a gene: 8. Germline assignment: CDR1 SGHRS and CDR2 YFSETQ. The CDR3 sequence is 15 residues long. The CDR3, as DNA: TGCGCCAGCAGCTTTACGGGACAGGGGTTTAATGAAGCTTTCTTT. Its translation: CASSFTGQGFNEAFF.

J is TRBJ1-2 and V is TRBV5-4; tentatively, D is TRBD1 (5 bases). This CDR3 region has 13 residues. CDR1 and CDR2 from the germline V gene are SGHNT and YYREEE (reference sequence). V was clipped by 3 bases and J by 6 bases, with 12 bases between them. The CDR3 is CASSSGLLHGYTF. The CDR3 region has the DNA TGTGCCAGCAGCTCGGGACTGCTTCATGGCTACACCTTC.

The J gene is TRBJ1-1, the V gene TRBV11-3; D may be TRBD1 (5 bases). The CDR3 is 13 amino acids. Germline V gives CDR1 SGHNT, CDR2 YENEEA. Trimming removed 3 bases at V and 4 bases at J, with 9 bases between. The CDR3: CASSFRGGTEAFF. CDR3 DNA sequence: TGTGCCAGCAGCTTTCGGGGGGGCACTGAAGCTTTCTTT.